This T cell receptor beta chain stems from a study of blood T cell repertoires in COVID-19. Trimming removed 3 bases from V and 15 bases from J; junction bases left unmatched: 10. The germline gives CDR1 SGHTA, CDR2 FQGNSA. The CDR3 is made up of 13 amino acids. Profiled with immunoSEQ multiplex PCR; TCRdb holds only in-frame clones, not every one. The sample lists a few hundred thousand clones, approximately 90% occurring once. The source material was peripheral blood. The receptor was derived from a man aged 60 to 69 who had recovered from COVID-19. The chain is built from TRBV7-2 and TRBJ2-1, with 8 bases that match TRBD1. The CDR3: CASSFGGQGHWFF. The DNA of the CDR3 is TGTGCCAGCAGCTTCGGAGGACAGGGCCACTGGTTCTTC.